The clone carrying this T cell receptor beta chain was picked up a small number of times. Its antigen is currently unknown. Only in-frame clones appear in the TCRdb table, and some are missing; sequencing was by immunoSEQ multiplex PCR. Among some 64,000 clones, about 80% were seen once, and the ten largest hold roughly 4.7%. CTLA-4 blockade with ipilimumab, together with focal radiation, was given to patients with chemo-refractory metastatic non-small-cell lung cancer. The data were taken from a study of radiotherapy plus CTLA-4 blockade in lung cancer. V was cut by 0 bases and J by 5 bases, with 14 bases left in between. Germline loops: CDR1 LGHNA, CDR2 YSLEER. This CDR3 region has 15 residues. Regarding the study as a whole: TCR clones of tumor origin grew in blood after radiotherapy plus ipilimumab. The best predictor of response was reported to be early blood T cell clone dynamics, with interferon-beta.

The sequencing here drew on peripheral blood, taken from a patient treated with radiotherapy plus ipilimumab. This sequence originates from a human donor with non-small cell lung cancer who had a complete response to radiotherapy plus ipilimumab. The chain links TRBV4-3 to TRBJ2-7; tentatively, D is TRBD1 (5 bases). CDR3 in amino acids: CASSQDFGAPDEQYF. The DNA of the CDR3 is TGCGCCAGCAGCCAAGATTTTGGGGCCCCGGACGAGCAGTACTTC.